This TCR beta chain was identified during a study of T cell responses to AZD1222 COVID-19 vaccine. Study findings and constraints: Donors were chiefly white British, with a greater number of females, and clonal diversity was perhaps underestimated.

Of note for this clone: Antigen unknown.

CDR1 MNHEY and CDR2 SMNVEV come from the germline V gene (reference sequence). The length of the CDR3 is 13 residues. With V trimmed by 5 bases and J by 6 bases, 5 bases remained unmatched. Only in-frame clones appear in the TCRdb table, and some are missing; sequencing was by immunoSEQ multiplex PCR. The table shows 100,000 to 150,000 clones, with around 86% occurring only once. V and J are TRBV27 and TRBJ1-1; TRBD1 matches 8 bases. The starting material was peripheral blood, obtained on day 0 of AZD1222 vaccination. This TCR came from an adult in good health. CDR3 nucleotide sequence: TGTGCCAGCAGTAACAGGGGGGGTTCTGAAGCTTTCTTT. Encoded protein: CASSNRGGSEAFF.